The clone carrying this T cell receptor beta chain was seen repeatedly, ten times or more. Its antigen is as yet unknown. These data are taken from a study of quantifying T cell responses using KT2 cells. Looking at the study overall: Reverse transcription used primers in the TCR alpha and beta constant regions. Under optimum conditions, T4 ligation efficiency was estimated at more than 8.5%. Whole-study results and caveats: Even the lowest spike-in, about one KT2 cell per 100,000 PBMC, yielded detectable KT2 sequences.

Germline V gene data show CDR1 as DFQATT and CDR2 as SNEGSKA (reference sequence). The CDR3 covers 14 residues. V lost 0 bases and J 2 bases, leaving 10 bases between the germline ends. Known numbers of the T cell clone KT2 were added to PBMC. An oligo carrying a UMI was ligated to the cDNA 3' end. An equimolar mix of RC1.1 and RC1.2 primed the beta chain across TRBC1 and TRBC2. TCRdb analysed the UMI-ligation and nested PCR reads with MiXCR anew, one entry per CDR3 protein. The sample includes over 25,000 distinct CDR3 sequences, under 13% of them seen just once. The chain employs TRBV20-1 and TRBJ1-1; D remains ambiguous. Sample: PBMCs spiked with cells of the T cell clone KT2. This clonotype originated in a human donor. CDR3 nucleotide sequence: TGCAGTGCTAGAGATGGGCGGAAAAACACTGAAGCTTTCTTT. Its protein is CSARDGRKNTEAFF.